This TCR beta chain comes out of a study of technical replicates of blood from a handful of donors. Clones were sequenced by immunoSEQ multiplex PCR, and TCRdb holds only the in-frame ones, with some missing. The profile shows around 70,000 clones, 85% to 95% of them singletons. The CDR3 totals 14 residues. CDR1 is MNHNY, CDR2 SVGAGI, per germline (reference sequence). After removal of 8 bases from V and 5 bases from J, the junction contained 11 bases not matched to a gene. The clonotype was recovered from a human donor in good health. The sample consisted of T cells isolated from PBMCs. This chain joins TRBV6-6 and TRBJ2-7; 8 positions match TRBD2. Written as DNA, the CDR3 is TGTGCCAGCGCTAAGACGGGGGGGAGCCACGAGCAGTACTTC. It codes for CASAKTGGSHEQYF.